This T cell receptor beta chain is drawn from a study of cytomegalovirus exposure and HLA in healthy donors. Findings of the study overall: Cytomegalovirus status was reportedly diagnosed by the classifier with high sensitivity and specificity.

Details on this clone: Its antigen remains unidentified.

The PCR used 60 Vbeta and 13 Jbeta primers. Method: immunoSEQ multiplex PCR; TCRdb's copy keeps in-frame clones and lacks some. The data hold around 190,000 clones, with roughly 77% observed a single time. The germline CDR1 and CDR2 sequences are MNHEY and SVGAGI. V lost 6 bases to trimming and J lost 3 bases; unmatched junction nucleotides: 5. This CDR3 is built from 14 residues. This TCR came from a woman between 45 and 60 years old in good health and CMV-seronegative. This chain links TRBV6-5 with TRBJ1-5; TRBD1 matches at 7 bases. Sequencing input: PBMCs. The CDR3 DNA follows: TGTGCCAGCAGCGGTCAGGGGGTCAATCAGCCCCAGCATTTT. It specifies CASSGQGVNQPQHF.